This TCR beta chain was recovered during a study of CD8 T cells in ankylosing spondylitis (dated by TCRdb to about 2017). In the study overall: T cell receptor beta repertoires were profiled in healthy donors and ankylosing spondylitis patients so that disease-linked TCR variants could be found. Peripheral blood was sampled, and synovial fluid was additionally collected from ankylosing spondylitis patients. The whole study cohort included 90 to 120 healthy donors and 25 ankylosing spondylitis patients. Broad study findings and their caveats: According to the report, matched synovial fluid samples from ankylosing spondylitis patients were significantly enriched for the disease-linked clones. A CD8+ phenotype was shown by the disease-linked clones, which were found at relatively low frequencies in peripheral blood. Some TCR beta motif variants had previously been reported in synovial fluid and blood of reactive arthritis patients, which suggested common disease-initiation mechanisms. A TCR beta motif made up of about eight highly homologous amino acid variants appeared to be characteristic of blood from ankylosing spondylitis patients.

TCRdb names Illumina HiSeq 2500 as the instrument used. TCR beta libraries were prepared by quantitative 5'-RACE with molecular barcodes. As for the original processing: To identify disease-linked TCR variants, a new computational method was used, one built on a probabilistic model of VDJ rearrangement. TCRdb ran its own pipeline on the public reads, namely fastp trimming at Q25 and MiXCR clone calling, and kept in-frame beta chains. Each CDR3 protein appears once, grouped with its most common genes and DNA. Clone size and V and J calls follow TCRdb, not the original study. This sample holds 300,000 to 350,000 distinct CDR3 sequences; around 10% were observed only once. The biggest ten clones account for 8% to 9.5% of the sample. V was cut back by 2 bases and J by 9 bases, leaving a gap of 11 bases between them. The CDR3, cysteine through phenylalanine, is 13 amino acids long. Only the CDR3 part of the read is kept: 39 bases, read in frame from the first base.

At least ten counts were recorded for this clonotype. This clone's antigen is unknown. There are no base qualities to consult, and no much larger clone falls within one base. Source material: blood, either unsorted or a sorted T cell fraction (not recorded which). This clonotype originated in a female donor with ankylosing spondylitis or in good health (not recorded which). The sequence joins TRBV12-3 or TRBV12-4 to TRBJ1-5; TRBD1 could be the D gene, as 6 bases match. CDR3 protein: CASSLRGFSPQHF. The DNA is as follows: TGTGCCAGCAGTTTAAGGGGGTTTTCGCCCCAGCATTTT.